This entry concerns a single T cell receptor (beta chain). Produced via immunoSEQ multiplex PCR; TCRdb's table is partial and in-frame only. Found here are about 400,000 clones, around 90% of them singletons; the top ten hold around 2%. This sample was taken from a study of blood T cell repertoires in COVID-19. There are 14 residues in the CDR3. From germline, CDR1 is SGHDT and CDR2 YYEEEE. Trimming took off 0 bases at V and 3 bases at J, with 10 bases between the two ends. Enrolled through a virtual design, the participants were between 18 and 89 years of age and came from 24 US areas. The sample was PBMCs or T cells enriched from blood (not recorded which). The origin of this receptor is a woman in her thirties or forties with acute COVID-19. The chain couples TRBV5-6 to TRBJ2-7, with D perhaps matching TRBD1 (5 bases). The DNA for the CDR3 is TGTGCCAGCAGCTTGGAACAGGAAAGCTACGAGCAGTACTTC. It translates to CASSLEQESYEQYF.